Shown below are 26 T cell receptor beta chains from a single sample sequenced in a study of shared clonotypes between healthy human individuals. Profiling relied on immunoSEQ multiplex PCR, and the TCRdb table lists in-frame clones only, not all of them. In the table there are about 460,000 clones, 77% of which are singletons. The sequenced sample was PBMCs. The receptors were sampled from a woman aged 40 to 50 in good health. Some clones in this sample may be carry-over from other donors' samples.

This clone was picked up one time. This sequence joins TRBV7-3 and TRBJ1-1; 7 bases agree with TRBD1. Trimming took 5 bases from V and 5 from J; bases not matched to a gene: 14. Germline assignment: CDR1 SGHTA and CDR2 FQGTGA. The CDR3 is 16 residues long. This CDR3 reads CASSRTGDPRGTEAFF. The CDR3 DNA is TGTGCCAGCAGCCGTACAGGGGACCCCAGAGGGACTGAAGCTTTCTTT.

The rearrangement links TRBV29-1 to TRBJ2-7; 7 positions match TRBD2. CDR1 is SQVTM and CDR2 is ANQGSEA in the germline V gene. The CDR3 consists of 13 residues. Unmatched junction bases numbered 9, after V lost 7 bases and J lost 3 bases. The CDR3 nucleotides read TGCAGCGCCGAGGGAGGGGTCGACTACGAGCAGTACTTC. Translation gives CSAEGGVDYEQYF.

This clone was detected only a few times. The chain recombines TRBV2 with TRBJ1-5, with D hard to call. Germline V lookup: CDR1 SNHLY, CDR2 FYNNEI. The CDR3 sequence is 13 residues long. V was clipped by 7 bases and J by 6 bases, with 13 bases between them. In DNA, the CDR3 is TGTGCCAGCAATGTGGTCCATGGTCAGCCCCAGCATTTT. It is translated as CASNVVHGQPQHF.

In this sample, this clone turned up many times. The gene calls are TRBV2 and TRBJ2-7; the D call may be TRBD1 or TRBD2 (5 bases each). Looked up from germline, CDR1 is SNHLY and CDR2 is FYNNEI. With 7 bases removed from V and 3 bases from J, the gap between germline ends came to 13 bases. The CDR3 is 13 amino acids. CDR3 sequence: CASTLGTSYEQYF. DNA of the CDR3: TGTGCCAGCACCCTGGGGACGAGCTACGAGCAGTACTTC.

About this clone: A read error likely explains this, since a far larger clone differs by one base. The sample contains more than one DNA sequence encoding this CDR3. This chain joins TRBV9 and TRBJ2-7; 10 bases are shared with TRBD1. Germline values: CDR1 SGDLS, CDR2 YYNGEE. This CDR3 region has 15 residues. The CDR3 sequence is CASSEGQGWSYEQYF. In DNA form, the CDR3 reads TGTGCCAGCAGCGAGGGACAGGGGTGGTCCTATGAGCAGTACTTC.

The CDR3 nucleotides read TGTGCCACTAGCGGGAGGGAGGGGGAGACCCAGTACTTC. Translation gives CATSGREGETQYF. V usage is TRBV19 and J usage is TRBJ2-5, with 12 positions matching TRBD2. V lost 10 bases to trimming and J lost 5 bases; unmatched junction nucleotides: 5. Germline values: CDR1 LNHDA, CDR2 SQIVND (reference sequence). There are 13 residues in the CDR3.

The chain links TRBV7-2 to TRBJ1-1; D is undetermined. The V and J ends lost 0 bases and 6 bases respectively, with 8 bases between them. Germline V CDR1 and CDR2: SGHTA, FQGNSA. The CDR3 contains 13 residues. CDR3 nucleotide sequence: TGTGCCAGCAGCTTAGCAGTGGGCTCTGAAGCTTTCTTT. Protein: CASSLAVGSEAFF.

Ten or more counts support this clone. This sequence joins TRBV28 and TRBJ2-5; D not resolved. The CDR3 totals 14 residues. The V gene's germline CDR1 is MDHEN and CDR2 SYDVKM. V was shortened by 5 bases and J by 4 bases, with 14 bases between the two germline ends. This chain's CDR3 is CASSRNAESETQYF. The CDR3 region has the DNA TGTGCCAGCAGTAGGAACGCTGAGTCAGAGACCCAGTACTTC. The entire variable domain, with the rest obtained from reference TRBV28 and TRBJ2-5, is as follows: DVKVTQSSRYLVKRTGEKVFLECVQDMDHENMFWYRQDPGLGLRLIYFSYDVKMKEKGDIPEGYSVSREKKERFSLILESASTNQTSMYLCASSRNAESETQYFGPGTRLLVL.

The rearrangement joins TRBV4-1 to TRBJ1-3; a possible D gene is TRBD1 (5 bases). Between the trimmed V and J ends, which lost 4 bases and 3 bases, there was a span of 7 bases. Germline-derived CDR1 and CDR2 are MGHRA and YSYEKL. The CDR3 is made up of 13 amino acids. CDR3 bases: TGCGCCAGCAGCCCAGGGTATGGAAACACCATATATTTT. Amino acids: CASSPGYGNTIYF.

As DNA, the CDR3 is TGTGCCAGCAGCTGGGGACTAGGTGGCAATGAGCAGTTCTTC. It yields the protein CASSWGLGGNEQFF. The V gene is TRBV7-9, the J gene TRBJ2-1, with 8 bases lining up with TRBD2. This CDR3 spans 14 amino acids. CDR1 is SEHNR, CDR2 FQNEAQ, per germline (reference sequence). J was trimmed by 6 bases and V by 4 bases; bases with no gene match: 5.

The rearrangement joins TRBV29-1 to TRBJ2-7; 8 bases are shared with TRBD1. Germline CDR1 SQVTM, CDR2 ANQGSEA. V trimming: 4 bases; J trimming: 0 bases; junction bases outside the gene matches: 5. The CDR3 loop spans 14 amino acids. The CDR3 spells CSVVGTGDSYEQYF. CDR3 bases: TGCAGCGTTGTGGGGACAGGTGACTCCTACGAGCAGTACTTC.

This clone was observed a handful of times. V and J are TRBV28 and TRBJ1-5; D may be TRBD1 (5 bases). The CDR3 sequence is 15 residues long. Trimming took 1 base from V and 5 from J, leaving 12 bases between them. Germline V lookup: CDR1 MDHEN, CDR2 SYDVKM. The CDR3 coding sequence is TGTGCCAGCAGTTTATTAGCAGGGTGGGATCAGCCCCAGCATTTT. Protein sequence: CASSLLAGWDQPQHF. Full variable domain (missing parts from reference TRBV28 and TRBJ1-5): DVKVTQSSRYLVKRTGEKVFLECVQDMDHENMFWYRQDPGLGLRLIYFSYDVKMKEKGDIPEGYSVSREKKERFSLILESASTNQTSMYLCASSLLAGWDQPQHFGDGTRLSIL.

V and J are TRBV10-1 and TRBJ2-5; TRBD1 matches at 8 bases. The CDR3 runs to 18 residues. The germline gives CDR1 WNHNN, CDR2 SYGVQD (reference sequence). V was clipped by 3 bases and J by 2 bases; unmatched bases: 14. DNA for the CDR3: TGCGCCAGCAGTGAAGGACAGGGACGGGCGGTTGGACAAGAGACCCAGTACTTC. Translating it yields CASSEGQGRAVGQETQYF.

The V call is TRBV15, the J call TRBJ1-1; D is undetermined. CDR1 LNHNV and CDR2 YYDKDF come from the germline V gene (reference sequence). V shed 0 bases and J shed 0 bases, with 20 bases lying between them. The CDR3 sequence is 19 residues long. CDR3 bases: TGTGCCACCAGCAGAGATCCCCTCGGCGCAGGTATTATGAACACTGAAGCTTTCTTT. Protein: CATSRDPLGAGIMNTEAFF.

Note on this clone: One end of the junction does not line up with germline, which may come from a read error. This chain links TRBV27 with TRBJ2-7; D possibly uses TRBD1 or TRBD2 (5 bases each). Germline CDR1 MNHEY, CDR2 SMNVEV (reference sequence). The CDR3 is made up of 15 amino acids. CDR3 in amino acids: CASSPGTAFSCEQYF. In DNA form, the CDR3 reads TGTGCCAGCAGTCCCGGGACGGCCTTCTCCTGCGAGCAGTACTTC.

The genes are TRBV7-2 and TRBJ1-1; no reliable D call. The CDR3 has 14 residues. V lost 4 bases and J lost 1, with 10 bases in between. Germline assignment: CDR1 SGHTA and CDR2 FQGNSA. The CDR3 DNA follows: TGTGCCAGCAGCTCCCGACGGGGGAACACTGAAGCTTTCTTT. Protein: CASSSRRGNTEAFF.

This clone was counted a single time. CDR3 in DNA: TGTGCCAGCAGCTTACTAGCGGGGGAAGAGACCCAGTACTTC. Protein: CASSLLAGEETQYF. V usage is TRBV7-3 and J usage is TRBJ2-5; 10 positions agree with TRBD2. Germline CDR1 and CDR2: SGHTA and FQGTGA. CDR3 length equals 14 residues. V was pared by 2 bases and J by 3 bases, with 0 bases of the junction left unmatched.

CDR3 DNA: TGTGCCAGCAGTGAAATGGGACAGGAAGCTTTCTTT. It specifies CASSEMGQEAFF. This chain connects TRBV25-1 to TRBJ1-1, with 7 bases identical to TRBD1. V was pared by 2 bases and J by 8 bases, with 2 bases of the junction left unmatched. CDR3 size: 12 residues. CDR1 and CDR2 (germline): MGHDK, SYGVNS.

This clone was recorded only once. The DNA for the CDR3 is TGTGCCACCAGCAGGGCTAACTATGGCTACACCTTC. Protein sequence: CATSRANYGYTF. The chain links TRBV15 to TRBJ1-2, with D unresolved. Germline assignment: CDR1 LNHNV and CDR2 YYDKDF (reference sequence). This CDR3 contains 12 residues. V was cut by 3 bases and J by 0 bases, with 2 bases left in between.

Note on this clone: A read error likely explains this, since a far larger clone differs by one base. This sample includes further DNA sequences coding for the same CDR3. The rearrangement joins TRBV4-2 to TRBJ2-7; no firm D call. Germline assignment: CDR1 LGHNA and CDR2 YNFKEQ. Trimming took off 1 base at V and 0 bases at J, with 19 bases between the two ends. The CDR3 contains 18 residues. The CDR3 loop is CASSQGPPGTSISYEQYF. CDR3 DNA sequence: TGTGCCAGCAGCCAAGGTCCCCCCGGAACCTCGATCTCCTACGAGCAGTACTTC.

This sequence joins TRBV6-1 and TRBJ1-5; 9 bases agree with TRBD1. This CDR3 spans 16 amino acids. Trimming removed 2 bases from V and 5 bases from J; junction bases left unmatched: 7. The germline V gene encodes CDR1 MNHNS and CDR2 SASEGT. The CDR3 protein is CASSETWGQGYQPQHF. CDR3 coding DNA: TGTGCCAGCAGTGAAACCTGGGGACAGGGATATCAGCCCCAGCATTTT.

The table lists this clone with a few counts. The V call is TRBV25-1, the J call TRBJ2-4; D is tentatively TRBD1 or TRBD2 (6 bases each). This CDR3 spans 16 amino acids. CDR1 and CDR2 (germline): MGHDK, SYGVNS. Trimming left V 4 bases short and J 3 bases short, with 16 bases between. CDR3 residues: CASSAPGEVGKNIQYF. The CDR3 DNA reads TGTGCCAGCAGTGCCCCAGGGGAGGTCGGCAAAAACATTCAGTACTTC.

The chain has TRBV18 and TRBJ2-5; tentative D call: TRBD1 (6 bases). From germline, CDR1 is KGHSH and CDR2 LQKENI. The CDR3 covers 14 residues. Trimming shortened V by 5 bases and J by 4 bases, and 14 bases separated the two germline ends. The CDR3 region is CASSKDSFLETQYF. In DNA form, the CDR3 reads TGTGCCAGCTCAAAGGACAGCTTCTTAGAGACCCAGTACTTC.

CDR3 in amino acids: CASSLRDRASYEQYF. The DNA of the CDR3 is TGTGCCAGCAGCCTCCGAGACAGAGCCTCCTACGAGCAGTACTTC. The chain has TRBV4-2 and TRBJ2-7; D is perhaps TRBD1 (5 bases). The CDR3 length is 15 residues. V lost 4 bases, J lost 0 bases, and 13 bases lay in between. Germline lookup yields CDR1 LGHNA and CDR2 YNFKEQ.

This rearrangement joins TRBV7-2 to TRBJ2-3, with a tentative D call TRBD1 (6 bases). Per the germline V gene, CDR1 is SGHTA and CDR2 is FQGNSA. The CDR3 length is 16 residues. V lost 1 base, J lost 0 bases, and 11 bases lay in between. The CDR3 reads CASSLEAGASTDTQYF. The CDR3 DNA is TGTGCCAGCAGCTTAGAGGCAGGGGCTAGCACAGATACGCAGTATTTT.

The chain has TRBV7-6 and TRBJ2-2; TRBD1 aligns across 7 bases. V shed 3 bases, J shed 8 bases, and the junction held 3 bases outside the gene matches. Germline V lookup: CDR1 SGHVS, CDR2 FNYEAQ. The CDR3 extends over 13 amino acids. In DNA form, the CDR3 reads TGTGCCAGCAGCTTGACAGGGCCGGGGGAGCTGTTTTTT. Its protein is CASSLTGPGELFF.